This T cell receptor beta chain was sequenced in a study of cytomegalovirus exposure and HLA in healthy donors. Study results and caveats: Roughly uniform depth of sequencing across donors was assumed in presence/absence analyses.

PCR employed 60 Vbeta and 13 Jbeta primers. Clones were read by immunoSEQ multiplex PCR, and TCRdb kept only the in-frame ones, dropping some. Of around 220,000 clones in the sample, roughly 70% were seen once. Unrecorded immune exposure was likely among donors, who were nominally healthy when sampled. About this clone itself: What it binds is not known.

Sequenced: PBMCs. The clonotype was recovered from a woman aged 25 to 39 in good health and CMV-seronegative.

Written as DNA, the CDR3 is TGTGCCTGGAGTCCTGGGGGCGGAGGGGAGCTGTTTTTT. Its protein is CAWSPGGGGELFF. The chain employs TRBV30 and TRBJ2-2; possibly TRBD1 for D (6 bases). Germline V lookup: CDR1 GTSNPN, CDR2 SVGIG (reference sequence). Trimming took off 2 bases at V and 8 bases at J, with 12 bases between the two ends. The CDR3 is 13 amino acids. The full variable domain, in which reference TRBV30 and TRBJ2-2 provide the parts outside the CDR3, is SQTIHQWPATLVQPVGSPLSLECTVEGTSNPNLYWYRQAAGRGLQLLFYSVGIGQISSEVPQNLSASRPQDRQFILSSKKLLLSDSGFYLCAWSPGGGGELFFGEGSRLTVL.